The clone carrying this T cell receptor (beta chain) showed up just a few times. The data originate from a study of cytomegalovirus exposure and HLA in healthy donors. It was with 60 Vbeta and 13 Jbeta primers that the PCR ran. Clones were read by immunoSEQ multiplex PCR, and TCRdb kept only the in-frame ones, dropping some. The table records 110,000 to 150,000 clones, 70% to 80% of them present only once. Germline V gene lookup returns CDR1 KGHSH and CDR2 LQKENI. CDR3 size: 14 residues. V was cut by 4 bases and J by 7 bases, with 11 bases left in between. This receptor was taken from a man between 18 and 35 years old in good health and CMV-seronegative. The specimen sequenced was PBMCs. This chain links TRBV18 with TRBJ1-6; D is possibly TRBD1 (5 bases). CDR3 coding DNA: TGTGCCAGCTCACTCGGGGGGAACAATTCACCCCTCCACTTT. It encodes CASSLGGNNSPLHF. The full variable domain, rest sourced from reference TRBV18 and TRBJ1-6, is NAGVMQNPRHLVRRRGQEARLRCSPMKGHSHVYWYRQLPEEGLKFMVYLQKENIIDESGMPKERFSAEFPKEGPSILRIQQVVRGDSAAYFCASSLGGNNSPLHFGNGTRLTVT.